This TCR beta chain derives from a study of T cell repertoires in cytomegalovirus infection. The overall study: A matching HLA type, together with CMV infection, was signaled by public TCR beta signatures. Study-wide points: HLA-C-restricted CMV-specific TCR beta clonotypes were dominant in the ex vivo response. Cumulative public TCR beta family frequency identified CMV carriers with the relevant HLA.

In TCRdb, the reads were re-called with MiXCR into one record per CDR3 protein. The repertoire holds under 500,000 distinct CDR3 sequences, with about 42% as singletons. This CDR3 spans 13 amino acids. Germline assignment: CDR1 MGHRA and CDR2 YSYEKL. V was shortened by 3 bases and J by 4 bases, with 9 bases between the two germline ends. With respect to this clonotype: The target antigen is unknown.

The specimen comprised cultured PBMCs, sampled from culture after CMV antigen stimulation. The genes are TRBV4-1 and TRBJ2-5; the D gene is possibly TRBD2 (6 bases). This sequence originates from a human donor in good health (CMV status not recorded). Some clones in this sample may be carry-over from other donors' samples. CDR3 region: CASSQLGGETQYF. The CDR3 DNA reads TGCGCCAGCAGCCAGCTCGGGGGAGAGACCCAGTACTTC.